This is a list of T cell receptor beta chains from one sample in a study of identical twins. One entry per CDR3 protein results from TCRdb running MiXCR on the 5' RACE reads. The sample carries about 1.7 million distinct CDR3 sequences, around 33% recorded once. Material for sequencing was cord blood. All receptors come from a newborn girl in good health. Each CDR3 is given with its conserved first and last residue. Each record gives: V gene, J gene, D gene, clone size, CDR3 protein, CDR3 DNA. A D gene is named only where the DNA matches it firmly. Some rows have no size entry. The others give once, few or many, or a class for an expanded clone.

>TRBV4-2|TRBJ1-1|-|-
CASSLDGGATAFF
TGTGCCAGCAGCCTAGACGGCGGGGCTACGGCTTTCTTT
>TRBV20-1|TRBJ2-7|-|few
CSAAASYEQYF
TGCAGTGCCGCCGCCTCCTACGAGCAGTACTTC
>TRBV5-1|TRBJ2-5|TRBD2|-
CASSPRTRSETQYF
TGCGCCAGCAGCCCAAGGACTAGGTCGGAGACCCAGTACTTC
>TRBV20-1|TRBJ2-1|TRBD1|-
CSAREYAQDRNNEQFF
TGCAGTGCTAGAGAATATGCACAGGACAGGAACAATGAGCAGTTCTTC
>TRBV27|TRBJ1-4|TRBD1|-
CASSFPPRDRGLEGKLFF
TGTGCCAGCAGTTTTCCCCCTCGGGACAGGGGGTTAGAGGGAAAACTGTTTTTT
>TRBV7-9|TRBJ2-1|-|few
CASSLGTLAYNEQFF
TGTGCCAGCAGCCTTGGGACACTAGCCTACAATGAGCAGTTCTTC
>TRBV12-3/TRBV12-4|TRBJ1-2|TRBD1|-
CASSLTGGSGGYTF
TGTGCCAGCAGTTTGACAGGGGGAAGTGGTGGCTACACCTTC
>TRBV19|TRBJ1-2|TRBD1|-
CASRHDRGIYGYTF
TGTGCCAGTAGGCACGACAGGGGAATCTATGGCTACACCTTC
>TRBV28|TRBJ2-7|-|-
CANSFGGYEQYF
TGTGCCAACAGTTTTGGTGGGTACGAGCAGTACTTC
>TRBV20-1|TRBJ2-7|-|-
CSARDLGLRDIFSSYNEQYF
TGCAGTGCTAGAGATCTTGGACTACGAGACATTTTTAGCTCCTACAATGAGCAGTACTTC
>TRBV24-1|TRBJ2-7|-|-
CATSDPHQRGTLPNEQYF
TGTGCCACCAGCGACCCACACCAACGGGGAACGCTGCCCAATGAGCAGTACTTC